One and the same sample provided the 28 T cell receptor beta chains below, sequenced in a study of Graves' ophthalmopathy and Graves' hyperthyroidism (dated by TCRdb to the late 2010s). Sequencing was performed on an Illumina HiSeq 2000. For repertoire sequencing, TCR beta CDR3 regions were amplified from RNA transcripts. HTBI primers and the Qiagen OneStep RT-PCR kit were used in a first-round RT-PCR, which was followed by a second-round multiplex PCR, size selection and purification. TCRdb redid the processing of the public reads, applying fastp at Q25 and MiXCR, and retained in-frame beta chains. Every entry covers one CDR3 protein and lists the most common genes and DNA from its rows. This sample comprises over a million distinct CDR3 sequences, roughly 35% of them detected only once. The ten most abundant clones make up 11% of the sample. The sample consisted of peripheral blood or thyroid tissue (not recorded which). Receptors were obtained from an adult man with Graves' hyperthyroidism.

This clonotype was detected only a few times. The chain recombines TRBV24-1 with TRBJ2-5, with D possibly being TRBD2 (5 bases). Germline values: CDR1 KGHDR, CDR2 SFDVKD. The CDR3 totals 15 residues. V lost 3 bases, J lost 7 bases, and 17 bases lay in between. The DNA of the CDR3 is TGTGCCACCAGTGATCGGACGGGAACAAGAGGGACCCAGTACTTC. Amino acids: CATSDRTGTRGTQYF.

There are a few counts of this clonotype. The chain couples TRBV6-1 to TRBJ2-5; 8 bases are shared with TRBD1. V shed 6 bases, J shed 7 bases, and the junction held 7 bases outside the gene matches. CDR1 and CDR2 from the germline V gene are MNHNS and SASEGT. CDR3 length: 13 amino acids. The DNA for the CDR3 is TGTGCCAGCAGGGACAGGGATAAACTGACCCAGTACTTC. Translating it yields CASRDRDKLTQYF.

A few counts support this clonotype. The rearrangement joins TRBV19 to TRBJ1-3, with D perhaps TRBD1 (5 bases). CDR1 LNHDA and CDR2 SQIVND come from the germline V gene (reference sequence). CDR3 length equals 16 residues. The ends were cut back, 5 bases at V and 0 bases at J, with 14 bases in the middle. The CDR3 is CASSQKGAGSGNTIYF. As DNA, the CDR3 is TGTGCCAGTAGTCAAAAAGGGGCCGGCTCTGGAAACACCATATATTTT.

This clonotype was found a few times. The junction shows a germline mismatch at one end, possibly a read error. This chain joins TRBV11-2 and TRBJ1-1; 8 bases map to TRBD1. Germline V CDR1 and CDR2: SGHAT, FQNNGV. The CDR3 runs to 16 residues. The CDR3 reads CASSQGPRTGRAEAFF. DNA of the CDR3: TGCGCCAGCAGCCAGGGGCCCCGGACAGGGAGGGCTGAAGCTTTCTTT.

The J gene is TRBJ2-5, the V gene TRBV20-1; perhaps TRBD1 as D (5 bases). Germline V lookup: CDR1 DFQATT, CDR2 SNEGSKA (reference sequence). CDR3 length: 13 residues. V was pared by 1 base and J by 7 bases, with 13 bases between. The CDR3 reads CSARAGAGWTQYF. CDR3 coding DNA: TGCAGTGCTAGAGCTGGGGCAGGGTGGACCCAGTACTTC.

This clonotype has just a few counts. The genes are TRBV28 and TRBJ1-4; D is uncertain. Germline loops: CDR1 MDHEN, CDR2 SYDVKM. The length of the CDR3 is 12 residues. Trimming pared 9 bases from V and 7 bases from J, leaving 12 bases between. Here the CDR3 DNA reads TGTGCCAGTCGGACGAGTGTTGAAAAACTGTTTTTT. It encodes CASRTSVEKLFF.

The table lists this clonotype with many counts. The chain carries TRBV11-2 and TRBJ2-5; 9 bases fit TRBD1. Looked up from germline, CDR1 is SGHAT and CDR2 is FQNNGV. The length of the CDR3 is 15 residues. V was clipped by 7 bases and J by 5 bases; unmatched bases: 11. The CDR3 DNA is TGTGCCAGCAAATCTCATCGACAGGGGGATGAGACCCAGTACTTC. Translated, it gives CASKSHRQGDETQYF.

This clonotype has a handful of counts. This chain joins TRBV13 and TRBJ1-1, with D perhaps matching TRBD1 (5 bases). This CDR3 is built from 15 residues. V was clipped by 5 bases and J by 4 bases, with 17 bases between them. Germline V gene data show CDR1 as PRHDT and CDR2 as FYEKMQ (reference sequence). The CDR3 protein is CASSQGAGGLTEAFF. CDR3 nucleotide sequence: TGTGCCAGCAGCCAAGGGGCGGGGGGTCTCACTGAAGCTTTCTTT.

The rearrangement links TRBV7-9 to TRBJ2-5; D perhaps matches TRBD1 (5 bases). Trimming left V 1 base short and J 7 bases short, with 10 bases between. The CDR3 has 13 amino acids. Germline loops: CDR1 SEHNR, CDR2 FQNEAQ (reference sequence). The CDR3 spells CASSLGQSATQYF. The CDR3 nucleotides read TGTGCCAGCAGCTTAGGACAGTCAGCGACCCAGTACTTC.

This clonotype was seen only a few times. The genes are TRBV4-1 and TRBJ2-5; 7 bases map to TRBD1. The CDR3 contains 15 residues. CDR1 is MGHRA and CDR2 is YSYEKL in the germline V gene. V dropped 3 bases and J dropped 1; count of bases not matched to a gene: 5. This chain's CDR3 is CASSQSGTVQETQYF. CDR3 DNA sequence: TGCGCCAGCAGCCAGTCAGGGACAGTCCAAGAGACCCAGTACTTC.

The chain is built from TRBV19 and TRBJ1-1, with 9 bases lining up with TRBD1. Looked up from germline, CDR1 is LNHDA and CDR2 is SQIVND (reference sequence). The CDR3 has 13 residues. V dropped 10 bases and J dropped 3; count of bases not matched to a gene: 6. CDR3 sequence reads: CATSRDRDTEAFF. DNA for the CDR3: TGTGCCACAAGCAGGGACAGGGACACTGAAGCTTTCTTT.

The rearrangement joins TRBV4-2 to TRBJ2-7, with 8 nucleotides matching TRBD2. Germline V gives CDR1 LGHNA, CDR2 YNFKEQ. Trimming removed 4 bases from V and 3 bases from J; junction bases left unmatched: 11. This CDR3 is 16 amino acids long. Here the CDR3 reads CASSPETSGRSYEQYF. The CDR3 DNA reads TGTGCCAGCAGCCCAGAAACTAGCGGCAGGAGCTACGAGCAGTACTTC.

Details on this clonotype: One base away lies a much larger clone, so this may be a sequencing read error. This chain connects TRBV2 to TRBJ2-5, with 9 bases fitting TRBD2. Per the germline V gene, CDR1 is SNHLY and CDR2 is FYNNEI. Trimming cost V 10 bases and J 5 bases; bases outside gene matches: 8. The CDR3 is 13 amino acids. CDR3 in DNA: TGTGCCATTCGTAGCGGGGGCTGGGAGACCCAGTACTTC. Encoded protein: CAIRSGGWETQYF.

The chain couples TRBV25-1 to TRBJ1-3; tentatively, D is TRBD1 (5 bases). Germline CDR1 reads MGHDK; CDR2 reads SYGVNS. This CDR3 is 16 amino acids long. Trimming left V 5 bases short and J 2 bases short, with 16 bases between. CDR3 coding DNA: TGTGCCAGCAGTTCGGCGGGGGGGACGACTGGAAACACCATATATTTT. Residues: CASSSAGGTTGNTIYF.

This clonotype was detected ten times or more. The chain carries TRBV13 and TRBJ1-5; 8 bases are shared with TRBD1. V trimming: 4 bases; J trimming: 3 bases; junction bases outside the gene matches: 2. The CDR3 is 14 residues long. Germline CDR1 and CDR2: PRHDT and FYEKMQ (reference sequence). CDR3 loop: CASSSGQVNQPQHF. CDR3 sequence (DNA): TGTGCCAGCAGCTCGGGACAGGTCAATCAGCCCCAGCATTTT.

This clonotype appeared a few times. V is TRBV10-2 and J is TRBJ1-1; D might be TRBD1 (5 bases). Trimming pared 3 bases from V and 5 bases from J, leaving 7 bases between. This CDR3 spans 12 amino acids. CDR1 and CDR2 (germline): WSHSY, SAAADI. The CDR3 nucleotides read TGCGCCAGCAGTGACGAGGGGACTGAAGCTTTCTTT. It codes for CASSDEGTEAFF.

There are many counts of this clonotype. The chain joins TRBV6-5 to TRBJ1-1; possibly TRBD1 for D (5 bases). The CDR3 spans 15 residues. V dropped 2 bases and J dropped 0 bases, with 10 bases sitting between them. Germline CDR1 MNHEY, CDR2 SVGAGI. The DNA of the CDR3 is TGTGCCAGCAGTTACCGACAGAACATGAACACTGAAGCTTTCTTT. This translates into CASSYRQNMNTEAFF.

Regarding this clonotype: One end of the junction varies from germline; a read error may be responsible. The gene calls are TRBV10-3 and TRBJ2-3; D gene ambiguous. CDR1 and CDR2 (germline): ENHRY, SYGVKD. This CDR3 contains 17 residues. The CDR3 nucleotides are TGTGCCAGCAGTGGAAGAGGCAGGCCCGTTAGCACAGATACGCAGTATTTT. Translation: CASSGRGRPVSTDTQYF.

The V gene is TRBV6-2 or TRBV6-3, the J gene TRBJ2-7; D is ambiguous. CDR3 size: 13 residues. V dropped 4 bases and J dropped 2 bases, with 9 bases sitting between them. Germline lookup yields CDR1 MNHEY and CDR2 SVGEGT. The CDR3 loop reads CASSLAIPYEQYF. The DNA for the CDR3 is TGTGCCAGCAGTTTGGCGATCCCCTACGAGCAGTACTTC.

The chain is built from TRBV4-1 and TRBJ2-7; no clear D. The V end was cut by 4 bases, the J end by 1 base, with 20 bases between. The CDR3 length is 17 residues. The germline V gene has CDR1 MGHRA and CDR2 YSYEKL. The DNA for the CDR3 is TGCGCCAGCAGCCTAAACGCCATTGTTGTCGATTCCTACGAGCAGTACTTC. The encoded protein is CASSLNAIVVDSYEQYF.

The chain joins TRBV9 to TRBJ2-2, with D perhaps being TRBD1 or TRBD2 (7 bases each). The CDR3 has 15 residues. Germline-derived CDR1 and CDR2 are SGDLS and YYNGEE. Trimming took 3 bases from V and 4 from J, leaving 13 bases between them. Written as DNA, the CDR3 is TGTGCCAGCAGCGCAGGGGGGGGGACCACCGGGGAGCTGTTTTTT. It yields the protein CASSAGGGTTGELFF. Together with reference TRBV9 and TRBJ2-2, the CDR3 gives the full variable domain: DSGVTQTPKHLITATGQRVTLRCSPRSGDLSVYWYQQSLDQGLQFLIQYYNGEERAKGNILERFSAQQFPDLHSELNLSSLELGDSALYFCASSAGGGTTGELFFGEGSRLTVL.

Concerning this clonotype: This clone may be a read error of a much larger clone one base away. V gene TRBV7-6 combines with J gene TRBJ1-1, with 9 bases lining up with TRBD1. The CDR3 is 15 residues long. After removal of 5 bases from V and 8 bases from J, the junction contained 12 bases not matched to a gene. CDR1 is SGHVS and CDR2 is FNYEAQ in the germline V gene. For the CDR3, the DNA is TGTGCCAGCAGCCCTAATACAGGGGGCGAAACGGAAGCTTTCTTT. This sequence encodes CASSPNTGGETEAFF.

CDR3 region: CASSDSGRLADTQYF. The CDR3 DNA reads TGTGCCAGCAGTGACAGCGGTCGACTGGCAGATACGCAGTATTTT. The chain couples TRBV25-1 to TRBJ2-3; a possible D gene is TRBD2 (5 bases). Trimming took off 3 bases at V and 4 bases at J, with 14 bases between the two ends. The CDR3 is 15 residues long. Germline CDR1 reads MGHDK; CDR2 reads SYGVNS.

This clonotype came up many times. The V and J genes are TRBV12-3 or TRBV12-4 and TRBJ2-7, with TRBD1 identical over 7 bases. The CDR3 has 16 residues. Losses at the gene ends were 3 bases for V and 6 bases for J; bases not matched to a gene: 14. CDR3: CASSLPGWRQGSEQYF. The CDR3 bases are TGTGCCAGCAGTTTGCCGGGGTGGAGACAGGGATCCGAGCAGTACTTC.

This clonotype was counted ten times or more. The chain employs TRBV5-1 and TRBJ1-4, with 7 bases aligning to TRBD1. The CDR3 covers 13 residues. CDR1 is SGHRS, CDR2 YFSETQ, per germline. V lost 0 bases to trimming and J lost 8 bases; unmatched junction nucleotides: 1. CDR3 nucleotide sequence: TGCGCCAGCAGCTTGGGGACAGGCGAAAAACTGTTTTTT. Translation: CASSLGTGEKLFF.

Comment on this clonotype: A much larger clone is a single base away; this may be a read error. The CDR3 region has the DNA TGCGCCAGCAGGGGGATGGATCCCTACGAGCAGTACTTC. Encoded protein: CASRGMDPYEQYF. The rearrangement uses TRBV10-2 and TRBJ2-7; D is uncertain. The V end was cut by 6 bases, the J end by 2 bases, with 11 bases between. The germline CDR1 and CDR2 sequences are WSHSY and SAAADI. There are 13 residues in the CDR3.

The chain employs TRBV5-4 and TRBJ2-2; 9 positions match TRBD1. The CDR3 covers 15 residues. Germline trimming cut 4 bases from V and 6 bases from J; bases unmatched to any gene: 7. Germline lookup yields CDR1 SGHNT and CDR2 YYREEE (reference sequence). As DNA, the CDR3 is TGTGCCAGCAGCACGGGACAGGGCGTGGCCGGGGAGCTGTTTTTT. This translates into CASSTGQGVAGELFF.

As DNA, the CDR3 is TGTGCCATCAGTGAGGGGACCCCCCTCCGGACGGCCCAGCATTTT. Its translation: CAISEGTPLRTAQHF. This chain links TRBV10-3 with TRBJ1-5; tentative D call: TRBD1 (5 bases). The V gene's germline CDR1 is ENHRY and CDR2 SYGVKD. V shed 2 bases and J shed 11 bases, with 19 bases lying between them. The CDR3 loop spans 15 amino acids.